This TCR beta chain stems from a study of T-cell memory formation after mild COVID-19. Study summary: There were largely donor-specific TCR clusters. Regarding the study as a whole: Chiefly within CM and EM were the contracting CD4+ clones; CD8+ ones were within EMRA.

TCRdb redid the calling of the 5' RACE reads with MiXCR, one entry per CDR3 protein. This sample has 560,000 or so distinct CDR3 sequences, with roughly 17% found just once. Germline loops: CDR1 MGHRA, CDR2 YSYEKL. Trimming removed 1 base at V and 2 bases at J, with 8 bases between. There are 15 residues in the CDR3. Turning to this clonotype: Its antigen remains unidentified.

What was sequenced was PBMCs or a T cell subset sorted from them (not recorded which). The clonotype was recovered from an adult woman who had mild COVID-19 (a few samples of this study predate the infection). Cell type and time point are not known. The rearrangement links TRBV4-1 to TRBJ1-4, with unresolved D. CDR3 loop: CASSQGVGTNEKLFF. In DNA, the CDR3 is TGCGCCAGCAGCCAAGGAGTCGGTACTAATGAAAAACTGTTTTTT.